This entry is about one T cell receptor beta chain. These data come from a study of OX40 agonist ivuxolimab in advanced cancers. V shed 6 bases, J shed 3 bases, and the junction held 2 bases outside the gene matches. The CDR3 extends over 12 amino acids. Germline-derived CDR1 and CDR2 are MNHEY and SVGAGI. TCRdb keeps only in-frame clones here, not all; method: immunoSEQ multiplex PCR. In the table there are about 83,000 clones, roughly 90% of which are singletons. The sequenced sample was CD4+ or CD8+ T cells sorted from blood, obtained in a trial of the OX40 agonist ivuxolimab. This sequence originates from an adult with an advanced solid tumor such as melanoma, head and neck, liver or kidney cancer. This chain links TRBV6-5 with TRBJ2-7; 7 positions agree with TRBD1. In nucleotides, the CDR3 is TGTGCCAGCAGGAACAGGGGCTACGAGCAGTACTTC. Its translation: CASRNRGYEQYF.